This T cell receptor beta chain came from a study of T cell repertoires in cytomegalovirus infection. To note about this clonotype: Its matching antigen is unknown.

General study findings and limits: The ex vivo response was dominated by HLA-C-restricted CMV-specific TCR beta clonotypes.

V was cut by 5 bases and J by 1 base, with 8 bases left in between. Germline-derived CDR1 and CDR2 are SQVTM and ANQGSEA. The CDR3 runs 12 residues. Via MiXCR, TCRdb re-called the reads, giving one row per CDR3 protein. The sample contains about 190,000 distinct CDR3 sequences, 28% of which appear only once. Sequencing was performed on PBMCs. This chain connects TRBV29-1 to TRBJ1-1; a possible D gene is TRBD1 (5 bases). The sequence was collected from a human donor in good health (CMV status not recorded). Some clones in this sample may be carry-over from other donors' samples. CDR3 DNA: TGCAGCGTTAGGACATCGAACACTGAAGCTTTCTTT. Translated: CSVRTSNTEAFF.